This T cell receptor beta chain comes out of a study of CD8+ T cells in alopecia areata. Extraction and reverse transcription of RNA yielded cDNA as the sequencing template. Sequencing used immunoSEQ multiplex PCR; TCRdb keeps in-frame clones, though not all of them. The sample consists of about 13,000 clones, 45% to 65% of them appearing once. The authors sorted CD4+ cells into CD25+CD127- cells for 4 or 5 patients. PBMCs yielded sorted CD4+ and CD8+ T cells. Findings and caveats of the study: Patients shared TCRs less clearly than mice did, possibly for HLA-related reasons. Lesional tissue from the scalp (especially in alopecia totalis/universalis) showed higher clonality than normal scalp.

This clone showed up just once. As yet, its antigen is unknown. The sample taken for sequencing was CD4+ Tregs sorted from blood. The sequence came from a human donor with alopecia areata.

In nucleotides, the CDR3 is TGTGCCAGCAGCATTAGCGGGAGTGAGCAGTTCTTC. Translating gives CASSISGSEQFF. V gene TRBV7-3 combines with J gene TRBJ2-1; TRBD2 aligns across 9 bases. The V gene's germline CDR1 is SGHTA and CDR2 FQGTGA. CDR3 length: 12 residues. The V and J ends lost 5 bases and 9 bases, in that order; junction bases with no gene match: 2.